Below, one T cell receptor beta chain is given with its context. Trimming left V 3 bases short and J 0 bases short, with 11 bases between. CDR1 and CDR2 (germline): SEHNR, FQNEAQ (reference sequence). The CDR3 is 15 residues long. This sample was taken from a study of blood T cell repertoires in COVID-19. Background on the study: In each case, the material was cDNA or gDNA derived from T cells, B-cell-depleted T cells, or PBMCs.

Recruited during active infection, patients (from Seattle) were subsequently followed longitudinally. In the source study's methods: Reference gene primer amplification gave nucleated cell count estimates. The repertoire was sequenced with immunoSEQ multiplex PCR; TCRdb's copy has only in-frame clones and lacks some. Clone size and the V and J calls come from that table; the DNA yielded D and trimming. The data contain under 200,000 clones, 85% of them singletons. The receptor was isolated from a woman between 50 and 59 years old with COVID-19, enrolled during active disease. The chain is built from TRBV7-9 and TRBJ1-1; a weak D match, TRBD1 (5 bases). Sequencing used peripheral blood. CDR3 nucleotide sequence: TGTGCCAGCAGCTTGATGGGGCTCATGAACACTGAAGCTTTCTTT. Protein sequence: CASSLMGLMNTEAFF.